The entry below gives a single T cell receptor beta chain sequence along with its context. The TCRbeta library was prepared with unique molecular identifiers. From the PCR reads, TCRdb called clonotypes with MiXCR, one entry per CDR3 protein. The data show about 500,000 distinct CDR3 sequences, over 25% seen once. These data come from a study of T-cell reconstitution after alpha-beta-depleted transplantation in children. The V gene lost 6 bases and the J gene lost 5 bases, with 13 bases spanning the gap. The CDR3 totals 13 residues. Germline values: CDR1 SGHTA, CDR2 FQGNSA. This TCR was sampled from a human donor who donated a stem cell graft to a child with aplastic anemia. The starting material was PBMCs from the stem cell graft donor, obtained from the stem cell graft. The rearrangement joins TRBV7-2 to TRBJ1-2, with D maybe TRBD1 (5 bases). CDR3 in amino acids: CASRDTSAYGYTF. The CDR3 DNA reads TGTGCCAGCAGGGACACCTCTGCATATGGCTACACCTTC.